This T cell receptor (beta chain) was obtained from a study of control samples from healthy donors and cancer patients. V dropped 0 bases and J dropped 7; count of bases not matched to a gene: 14. There are 17 residues in the CDR3. Germline V gene lookup returns CDR1 SGDLS and CDR2 YYNGEE. Using immunoSEQ multiplex PCR, the repertoire was profiled, and TCRdb retains in-frame clones only, with some absent. There are about 140,000 clones in the sample; 75% to 95% occur only once, and about 7.6% lies in the top ten. This clonotype originated in a young man in good health. This rearrangement joins TRBV9 to TRBJ1-2; 8 bases agree with TRBD1. The source material was blood. The CDR3 DNA follows: TGTGCCAGCAGCGTAGTGGGGGTGGGCACAGGGGGTGCTGGCTACACCTTC. Protein: CASSVVGVGTGGAGYTF.